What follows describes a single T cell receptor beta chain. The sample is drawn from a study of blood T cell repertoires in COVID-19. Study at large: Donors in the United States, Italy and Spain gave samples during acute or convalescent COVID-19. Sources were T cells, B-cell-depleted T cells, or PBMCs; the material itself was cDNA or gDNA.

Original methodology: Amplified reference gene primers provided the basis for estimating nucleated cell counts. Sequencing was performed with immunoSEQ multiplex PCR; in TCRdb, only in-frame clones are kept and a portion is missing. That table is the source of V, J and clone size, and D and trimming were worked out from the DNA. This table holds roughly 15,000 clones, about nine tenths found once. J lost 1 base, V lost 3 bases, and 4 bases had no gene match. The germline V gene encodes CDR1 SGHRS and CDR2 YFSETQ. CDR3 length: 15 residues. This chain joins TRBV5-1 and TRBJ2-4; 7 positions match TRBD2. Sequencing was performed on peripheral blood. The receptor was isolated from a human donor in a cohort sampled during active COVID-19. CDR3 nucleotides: TGCGCCAGCAGCTCCGTGGGAGGGGCCAAAAACATTCAGTACTTC. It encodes CASSSVGGAKNIQYF.